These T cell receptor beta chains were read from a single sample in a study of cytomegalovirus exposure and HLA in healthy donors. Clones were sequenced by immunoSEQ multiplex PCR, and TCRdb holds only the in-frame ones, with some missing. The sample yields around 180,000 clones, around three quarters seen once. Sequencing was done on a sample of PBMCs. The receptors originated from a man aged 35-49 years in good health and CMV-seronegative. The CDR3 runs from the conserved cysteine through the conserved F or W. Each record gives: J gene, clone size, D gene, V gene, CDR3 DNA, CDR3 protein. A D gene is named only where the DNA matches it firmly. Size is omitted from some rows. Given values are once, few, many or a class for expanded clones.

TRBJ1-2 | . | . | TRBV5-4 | TGTGCCAGCAGGATTAACCAGGGCTCAGCCACCTATGGCTACACCTTC | CASRINQGSATYGYTF
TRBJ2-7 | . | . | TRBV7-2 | TGTGCCAGCAGCGGGGGGAGAGAGCAGTACTTC | CASSGGREQYF
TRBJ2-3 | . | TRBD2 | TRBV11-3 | TGTGCCAGCAGCCCTAGCGGGAGGGCCACAGATACGCAGTATTTT | CASSPSGRATDTQYF
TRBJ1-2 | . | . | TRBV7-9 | TGTGCCAGCAGCCGAACTGAGGGTGGCTACACCTTC | CASSRTEGGYTF
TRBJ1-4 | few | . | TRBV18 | TGTGCCAGCTCACCAGGGCGAGGGGAAAAACTGTTTTTT | CASSPGRGEKLFF
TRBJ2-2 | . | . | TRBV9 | TGTGCCAGCAGCGTAGCGGAGTCCGGGGAGCTGTTTTTT | CASSVAESGELFF
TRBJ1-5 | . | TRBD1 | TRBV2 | TGTGCCAGCAGTGAAGCCCCCCCGGGACAGGGAATGGGCAATCAGCCCCAGCATTTT | CASSEAPPGQGMGNQPQHF
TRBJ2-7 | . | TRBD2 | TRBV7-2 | TGTGCCAGCAGCTTAAAGACTAGCGGACTCTACGAGCAGTACTTC | CASSLKTSGLYEQYF
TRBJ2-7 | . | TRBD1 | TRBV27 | TGTGCCAGCAGGAGACAGGGCGGAGACGAGCAGTACTTC | CASRRQGGDEQYF
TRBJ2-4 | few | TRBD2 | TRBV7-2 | TGTGCCAGCAGCTTATCAGCGGCGGGGGGACCCAAAAACATTCAGTACTTC | CASSLSAAGGPKNIQYF
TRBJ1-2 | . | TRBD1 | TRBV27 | TGTGCCAGCAGCCGGAAACCACAGGGGAGTGGCTACACCTTC | CASSRKPQGSGYTF
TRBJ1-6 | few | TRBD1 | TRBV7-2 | TGTGCCAGCAGCTTAGTTACTCAGGGGGCTAATTCACCCCTCCACTTT | CASSLVTQGANSPLHF
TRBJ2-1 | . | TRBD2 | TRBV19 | TGTGCCAGTAGAGGGACAGGACTAGCGGGGGGTTACAATGAGCAGTTCTTC | CASRGTGLAGGYNEQFF
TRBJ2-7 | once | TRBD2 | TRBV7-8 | TGTGCCAGCAGCTCGAGGACTAGAGTGGGCGAGCAGTACTTC | CASSSRTRVGEQYF
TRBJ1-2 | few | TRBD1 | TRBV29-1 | TGCAGCGTCCCACAGGGGGCCTACTATGGCTACACCTTC | CSVPQGAYYGYTF
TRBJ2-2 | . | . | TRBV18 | TGTGCCAGCTCACCGCTGACAGACACCGGGGAGCTGTTTTTT | CASSPLTDTGELFF
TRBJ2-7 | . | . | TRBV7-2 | TGTGCCAGCAGCTTATTTGTCCAGGGGTACGAGCAGTACTTC | CASSLFVQGYEQYF
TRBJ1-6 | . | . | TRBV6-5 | TGTGCCAGCAGTATAGACAGTGGGCTTAATTCACCCCTCCACTTT | CASSIDSGLNSPLHF
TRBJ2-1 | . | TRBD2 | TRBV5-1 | TGCGCCAGCAGCTTGGGGGGGACTAGCAGGTACAATGAGCAGTTCTTC | CASSLGGTSRYNEQFF
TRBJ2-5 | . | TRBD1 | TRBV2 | TGTGCCAGCATCGGCAGGGGGACAGCTGTTCAAGAGACCCAGTACTTC | CASIGRGTAVQETQYF
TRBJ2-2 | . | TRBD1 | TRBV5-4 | TGTGCCAGCCTCGACAGGGAAATCTCCGGGGAGCTGTTTTTT | CASLDREISGELFF
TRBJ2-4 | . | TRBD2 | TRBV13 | TGTGCCAGCAGCAGGCGGACTAGCGGGAGATGGGCCAAAAACATTCAGTACTTC | CASSRRTSGRWAKNIQYF
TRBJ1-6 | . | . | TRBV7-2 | TGTGCCAGCAGCTTAGTGGGGAACAGGGAGCGTTCCTTT | CASSLVGNRERSF